This T cell receptor (beta chain) derives from a study of breast tumors, draining lymph nodes, adjacent tissues. Axillary draining lymph nodes of breast cancer patients supplied the node samples. Losses at the gene ends were 3 bases for V and 3 bases for J; bases not matched to a gene: 9. The germline gives CDR1 SGDLS, CDR2 YYNGEE. This CDR3 has 16 amino acids. Study-level points and caveats: Tumors had less TCR diversity than lymph nodes, more than nontumor tissue.

This clonotype was seen repeatedly, ten times or more. Its cognate antigen is unknown. MiXCR was run by TCRdb on the multiplex PCR reads, yielding one entry per CDR3 protein. The table lists roughly 80,000 distinct CDR3 sequences, under 25% of them singletons. This chain uses TRBV9 with TRBJ2-5; TRBD1 matches at 9 bases. This sequence originates from a female donor with breast cancer. Some clones in this sample may be carry-over from other donors' samples. The specimen was axillary lymph node tissue. CDR3 sequence reads: CASSAGQGLAKETQYF. In nucleotides, the CDR3 is TGTGCCAGCAGCGCCGGACAGGGGCTAGCAAAAGAGACCCAGTACTTC. Combining the CDR3 with reference TRBV9 and TRBJ2-5 gives the whole variable domain DSGVTQTPKHLITATGQRVTLRCSPRSGDLSVYWYQQSLDQGLQFLIQYYNGEERAKGNILERFSAQQFPDLHSELNLSSLELGDSALYFCASSAGQGLAKETQYFGPGTRLLVL.